The sequence of this TCR beta chain was determined in a study of blood T cell repertoires in COVID-19. Study-wide background: Whether acute or convalescent, the COVID-19 samples came from the United States, Italy and Spain.

Seattle-derived patients entered the study during active infection and were followed longitudinally. Germline V gives CDR1 KGHDR, CDR2 SFDVKD. The CDR3 has 14 amino acids. The germline V and J ends were trimmed by 3 bases and 2 bases, with 9 bases remaining between them. Only in-frame clones appear in the TCRdb table, and some are missing; sequencing was by immunoSEQ multiplex PCR. Among about 270,000 clones, 75% to 90% were seen once, and the ten largest hold about an eighth. This TCR was recovered from a woman aged 70-85 years with COVID-19, enrolled during active disease. The chain recombines TRBV24-1 with TRBJ2-5; D unresolved. The sample was peripheral blood. The CDR3 DNA follows: TGTGCCACCAGTGATAGGTACAGTCAAGAGACCCAGTACTTC. Protein: CATSDRYSQETQYF.